The 8 T cell receptor beta chains below come from one sample, sequenced in a study of tissue T cells after allogeneic stem cell transplantation. Clones were read by immunoSEQ multiplex PCR, and TCRdb kept only the in-frame ones, dropping some. The table has about 1,800 clones, 40% to 60% seen once; the top ten hold 31%. The time point: mouse harvest day 14 after allogeneic transplant. Each mouse received 10^7 T-cell-depleted marrow cells plus 10^6 splenic CD5+ T cells by tail vein. Sequenced input: blood. Source of these receptors: a female BALB/c mouse given C57BL/6 T cells with graft-versus-host disease after an allogeneic hematopoietic cell transplant.

As regards this clone: This clone may be a read error of a much larger clone one base away. The genes and germline here are from mouse. The CDR3 end is not reached by the read, which stops 1 residue before it; the germline J gene fills it in. The chain joins TRBV29 to TRBJ1-3, with 7 bases identical to TRBD1. There are 15 residues in the CDR3. CDR1 and CDR2 (germline): MSHET, SYDVDS. CDR3 bases read: TGTGCTAGCCGTTTGGGGACAGCTTCTGGAAATACGCTCTAT. Protein product: CASRLGTASGNTLY. In full, the CDR3 reads CASRLGTASGNTLYF.

Details on this clone: Mouse gene names apply. The read gets to within 1 residue of the CDR3 end, and the germline J gene fills in the rest. This chain links TRBV30 with TRBJ2-1; D is possibly TRBD2 (6 bases). CDR1 and CDR2 from the germline V gene are SQVVS and ANEGSEA. The CDR3 is 15 residues long. V shed 1 base and J shed 0 bases, with 10 bases lying between them. The sequenced part of the CDR3 DNA is TGTAGTTCTAGAGGATTGGGGGTTAACTATGCTGAGCAGTTC. This sequence encodes CSSRGLGVNYAEQF. The full CDR3 is CSSRGLGVNYAEQFF.

This clone is large. All gene names here are mouse names. The read terminates 1 residue ahead of where the CDR3 ends, so the germline J gene completes it. The chain couples TRBV1 to TRBJ2-7; D uncertain. CDR3 length equals 11 residues. V lost 0 bases and J lost 6, with 3 bases in between. CDR1 and CDR2 (germline): NSQYPW, LRSPGD (reference sequence). CDR3 amino acids: CTCSAEGEQYF. The DNA read from the CDR3 is TGCACCTGCAGTGCAGAAGGTGAACAGTAC. The full variable domain, completed using reference TRBV1 and TRBJ2-7, is VTLLEQNPRWRLVPRGQAVNLRCILKNSQYPWMSWYQQDLQKQLQWLFTLRSPGDKEVKSLPGADYLATRVTDTELRLQVANMSQGRTLYCTCSAEGEQYFGPGTRLTVL.

A remark on this clone: Mouse gene names and germline throughout. The sequenced fragment ends 1 residue before the CDR3 boundary, so the rest is inferred from the germline J gene. The chain combines TRBV12-1 with TRBJ2-2; D is possibly TRBD1 or TRBD2 (5 bases each). Germline CDR1 reads SGHSN; CDR2 reads HYEKVE. The CDR3 is 15 amino acids. The V and J ends lost 0 bases and 2 bases respectively, with 9 bases between them. Incomplete CDR3 DNA: TGTGCCAGCTCTCTCGGAGGGGCGAACACCGGGCAGCTCTAC. Amino acid sequence: CASSLGGANTGQLY. The whole CDR3 region reads CASSLGGANTGQLYF.

On this clone itself: Mouse names are used for the genes. The missing CDR3 end, 1 residue past where the read stops, is filled in from the germline J gene. This sequence joins TRBV13-2 and TRBJ2-3; 9 positions match TRBD2. The CDR3 length is 17 residues. Germline V gene data show CDR1 as NNHNN and CDR2 as SYGAGS (reference sequence). V lost 0 bases, J lost 0 bases, and 5 bases stayed unmatched. The CDR3 bases that were read are TGTGCCAGCGGTGATGCATATGGGGGGGCTAGTGCAGAAACGCTGTAT. Its translation is CASGDAYGGASAETLY. The full CDR3 sequence reads CASGDAYGGASAETLYF.

Notes on this clone: The germline and genes are mouse ones. The read ends 1 residue early relative to the CDR3; the germline J gene fills the gap. The V and J genes are TRBV17 and TRBJ2-2; 7 bases align to TRBD1. The CDR3 extends over 14 amino acids. Germline V lookup: CDR1 MNHDT, CDR2 YYDKIL. The junction had 1 base not matched to a gene; V was cut back by 5 bases and J by 1 base. The CDR3 loop reads CASSRQGNTGQLYF. CDR3 bases read: TGTGCTAGCAGTCGACAGGGAAACACCGGGCAGCTCTAC.

This clone was detected a few times. Gene names are mouse gene names. CDR3 in amino acids: CASSLQANSGNTLYF. The sequenced part of the CDR3 DNA is TGTGCCAGCAGTCTACAGGCCAATTCTGGAAATACGCTCTAT. The V gene is TRBV26, the J gene TRBJ1-3; TRBD1 is a possible D gene (5 bases). With the read ending 1 residue before the CDR3 end, the germline J gene is used to fill in that end. This CDR3 has 15 amino acids. Germline CDR1 KGHPV, CDR2 FQNQEV (reference sequence). V lost 3 bases and J lost 0, with 9 bases in between.

This clone is hyperexpanded within its sample. The listed genes are named as in mouse. The observed sequence ends 1 residue before the CDR3 terminus, with the missing tail filled in from the germline J gene. This specimen includes other DNA sequences encoding the same CDR3. This sequence joins TRBV1 and TRBJ2-7; TRBD2 agrees at 12 bases. The V and J ends lost 3 bases and 4 bases, in that order; junction bases with no gene match: 4. The CDR3 totals 15 residues. In germline, CDR1 is NSQYPW, CDR2 LRSPGD (reference sequence). CDR3 DNA (partial): TGCACCTGCAGTGCCGACTGGGGGGGCGCATATGAACAGTAC. This sequence encodes CTCSADWGGAYEQY. The whole CDR3 sequence is CTCSADWGGAYEQYF. The full variable domain, with the rest looked up from reference TRBV1 and TRBJ2-7, is VTLLEQNPRWRLVPRGQAVNLRCILKNSQYPWMSWYQQDLQKQLQWLFTLRSPGDKEVKSLPGADYLATRVTDTELRLQVANMSQGRTLYCTCSADWGGAYEQYFGPGTRLTVL.